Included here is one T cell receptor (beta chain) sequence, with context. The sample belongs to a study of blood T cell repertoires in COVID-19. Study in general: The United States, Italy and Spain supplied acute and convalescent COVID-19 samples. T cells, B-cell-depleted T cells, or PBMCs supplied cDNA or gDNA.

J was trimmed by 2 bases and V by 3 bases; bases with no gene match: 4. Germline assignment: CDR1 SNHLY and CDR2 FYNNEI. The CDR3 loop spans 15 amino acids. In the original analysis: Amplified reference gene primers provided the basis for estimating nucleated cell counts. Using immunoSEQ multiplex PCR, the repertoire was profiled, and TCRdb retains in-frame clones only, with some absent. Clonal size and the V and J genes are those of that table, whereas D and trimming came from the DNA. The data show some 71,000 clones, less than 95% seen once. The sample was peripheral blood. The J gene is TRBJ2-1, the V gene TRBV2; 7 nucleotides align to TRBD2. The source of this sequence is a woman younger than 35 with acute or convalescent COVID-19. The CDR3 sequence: CASSDLRGTYNEQFF. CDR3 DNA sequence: TGTGCCAGCAGTGATTTGCGGGGGACCTACAATGAGCAGTTCTTC.